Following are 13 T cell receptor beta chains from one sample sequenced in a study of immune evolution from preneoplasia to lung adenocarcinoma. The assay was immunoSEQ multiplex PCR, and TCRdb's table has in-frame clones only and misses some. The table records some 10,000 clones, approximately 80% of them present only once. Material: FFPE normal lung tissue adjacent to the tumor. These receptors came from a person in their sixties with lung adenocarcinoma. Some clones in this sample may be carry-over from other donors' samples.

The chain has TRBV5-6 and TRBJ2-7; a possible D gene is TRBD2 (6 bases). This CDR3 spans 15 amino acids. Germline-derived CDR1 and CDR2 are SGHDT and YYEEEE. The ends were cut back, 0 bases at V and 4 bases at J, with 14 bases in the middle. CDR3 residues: CASSLGGRNLYEQYF. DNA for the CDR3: TGTGCCAGCAGCTTGGGTGGGAGGAATCTTTACGAGCAGTACTTC.

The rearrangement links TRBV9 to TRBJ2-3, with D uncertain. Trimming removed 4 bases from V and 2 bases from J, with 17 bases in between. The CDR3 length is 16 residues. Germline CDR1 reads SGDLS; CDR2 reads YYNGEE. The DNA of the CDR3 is TGTGCCAGCAGCCCCTCAAGCGAACCCTCCACAGATACGCAGTATTTT. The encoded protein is CASSPSSEPSTDTQYF.

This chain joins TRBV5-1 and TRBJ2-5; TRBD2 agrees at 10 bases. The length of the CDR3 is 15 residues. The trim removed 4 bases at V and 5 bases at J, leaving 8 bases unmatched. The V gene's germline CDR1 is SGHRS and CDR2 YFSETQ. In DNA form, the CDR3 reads TGCGCCAGCAGCACCGCAGCGGGAGGGCACGAGACCCAGTACTTC. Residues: CASSTAAGGHETQYF.

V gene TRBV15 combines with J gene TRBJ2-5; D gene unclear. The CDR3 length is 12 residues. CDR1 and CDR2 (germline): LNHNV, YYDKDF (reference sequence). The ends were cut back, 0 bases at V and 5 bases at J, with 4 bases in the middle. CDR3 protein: CATSRDRETQYF. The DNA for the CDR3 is TGTGCCACCAGCAGAGATCGGGAGACCCAGTACTTC.

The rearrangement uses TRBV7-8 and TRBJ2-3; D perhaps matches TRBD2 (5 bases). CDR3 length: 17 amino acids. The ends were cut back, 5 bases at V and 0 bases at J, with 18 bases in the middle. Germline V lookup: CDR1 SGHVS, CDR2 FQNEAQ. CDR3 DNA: TGTGCCAGCAGCCATCGGAGGAGAGAAGCTAGCACAGATACGCAGTATTTT. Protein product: CASSHRRREASTDTQYF.

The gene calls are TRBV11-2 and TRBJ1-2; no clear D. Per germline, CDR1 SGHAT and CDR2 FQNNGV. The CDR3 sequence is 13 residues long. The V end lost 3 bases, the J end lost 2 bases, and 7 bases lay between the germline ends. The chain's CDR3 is CASSFDRNYGYTF. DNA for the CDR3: TGTGCCAGCAGCTTTGACCGGAACTATGGCTACACCTTC.

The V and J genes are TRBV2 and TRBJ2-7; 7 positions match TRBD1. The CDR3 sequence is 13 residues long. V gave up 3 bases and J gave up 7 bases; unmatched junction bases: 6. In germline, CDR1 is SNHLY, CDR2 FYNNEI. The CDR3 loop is CASSDRQGEEQYF. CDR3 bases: TGTGCCAGCAGTGATCGGCAGGGGGAAGAGCAGTACTTC.

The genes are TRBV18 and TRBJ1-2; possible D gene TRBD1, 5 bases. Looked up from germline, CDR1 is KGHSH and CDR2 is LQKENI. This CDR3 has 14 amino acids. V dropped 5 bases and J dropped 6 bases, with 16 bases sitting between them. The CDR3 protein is CASSFYRSPDGYTF. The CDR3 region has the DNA TGTGCCAGCTCATTCTACAGGTCTCCAGATGGCTACACCTTC.

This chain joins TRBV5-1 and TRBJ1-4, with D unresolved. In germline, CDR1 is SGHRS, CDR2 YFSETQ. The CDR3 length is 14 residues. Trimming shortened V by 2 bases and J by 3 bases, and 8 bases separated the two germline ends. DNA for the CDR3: TGCGCCAGCAGCTTCGGGCAGCCTAATGAAAAACTGTTTTTT. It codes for CASSFGQPNEKLFF.

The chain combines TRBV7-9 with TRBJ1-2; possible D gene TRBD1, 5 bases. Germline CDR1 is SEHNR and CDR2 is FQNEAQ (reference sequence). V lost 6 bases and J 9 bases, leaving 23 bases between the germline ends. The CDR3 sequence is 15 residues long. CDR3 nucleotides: TGTGCCAGCAGTTATACTTTGCGTCCAGGGAGCAGCTACACCTTC. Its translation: CASSYTLRPGSSYTF.

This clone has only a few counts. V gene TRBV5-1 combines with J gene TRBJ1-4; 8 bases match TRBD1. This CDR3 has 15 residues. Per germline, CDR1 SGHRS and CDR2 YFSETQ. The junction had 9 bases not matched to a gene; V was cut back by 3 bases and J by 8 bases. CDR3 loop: CASSSGTGRREKLFF. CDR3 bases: TGCGCCAGCAGCTCCGGGACAGGTAGACGAGAAAAACTGTTTTTT.

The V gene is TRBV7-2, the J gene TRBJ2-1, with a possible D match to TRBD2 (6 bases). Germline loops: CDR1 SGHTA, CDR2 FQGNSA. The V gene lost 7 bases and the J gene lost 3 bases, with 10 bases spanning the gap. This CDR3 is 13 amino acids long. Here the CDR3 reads CASNLDYYNEQFF. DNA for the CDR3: TGTGCCAGCAACCTGGACTACTACAATGAGCAGTTCTTC.

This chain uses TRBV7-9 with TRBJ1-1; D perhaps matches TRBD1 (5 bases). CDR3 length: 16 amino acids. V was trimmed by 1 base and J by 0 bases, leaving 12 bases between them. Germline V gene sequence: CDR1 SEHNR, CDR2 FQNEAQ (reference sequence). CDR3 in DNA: TGTGCCAGCAGCTTAGTTTCGGGCAGGGTGAACACTGAAGCTTTCTTT. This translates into CASSLVSGRVNTEAFF.